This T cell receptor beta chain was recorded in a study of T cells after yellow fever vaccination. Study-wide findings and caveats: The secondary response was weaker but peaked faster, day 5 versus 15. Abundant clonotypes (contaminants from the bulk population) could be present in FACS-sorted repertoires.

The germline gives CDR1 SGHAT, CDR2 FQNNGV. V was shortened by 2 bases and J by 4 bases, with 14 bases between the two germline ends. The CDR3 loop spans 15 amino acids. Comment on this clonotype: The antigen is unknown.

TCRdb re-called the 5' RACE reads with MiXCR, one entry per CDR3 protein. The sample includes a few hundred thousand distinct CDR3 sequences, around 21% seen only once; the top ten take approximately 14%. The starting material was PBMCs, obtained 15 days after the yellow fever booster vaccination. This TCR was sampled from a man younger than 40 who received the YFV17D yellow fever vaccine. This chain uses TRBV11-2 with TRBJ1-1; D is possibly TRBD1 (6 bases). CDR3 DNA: TGTGCCAGCAGCTTAAAGTCCAGGGGATTCACTGAAGCTTTCTTT. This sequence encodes CASSLKSRGFTEAFF. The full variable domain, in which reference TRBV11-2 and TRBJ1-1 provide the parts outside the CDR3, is EAGVAQSPRYKIIEKRQSVAFWCNPISGHATLYWYQQILGQGPKLLIQFQNNGVVDDSQLPKDRFSAERLKGVDSTLKIQPAKLEDSAVYLCASSLKSRGFTEAFFGQGTRLTVV.